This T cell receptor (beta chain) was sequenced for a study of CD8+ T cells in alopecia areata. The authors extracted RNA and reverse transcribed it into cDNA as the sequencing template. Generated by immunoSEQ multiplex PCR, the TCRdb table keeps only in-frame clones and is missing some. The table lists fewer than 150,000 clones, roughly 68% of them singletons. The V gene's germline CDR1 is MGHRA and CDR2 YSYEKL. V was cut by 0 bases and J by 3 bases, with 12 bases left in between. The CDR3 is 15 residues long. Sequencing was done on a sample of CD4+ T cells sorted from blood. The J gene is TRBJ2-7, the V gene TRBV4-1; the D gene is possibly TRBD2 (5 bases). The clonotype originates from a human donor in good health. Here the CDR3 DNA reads TGCGCCAGCAGCCAAGAGGCCGGGGTGGGCTACGAGCAGTACTTC. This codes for CASSQEAGVGYEQYF.